These T cell receptor beta chains were read from a single sample in a study of blood T cells in healthy people across ages. TCRdb reprocessed the 5' RACE reads with MiXCR, giving one entry per CDR3 protein. The table has fewer than 1,000,000 distinct CDR3 sequences, about 47% seen once. The sample taken for sequencing was blood. Receptor source: an elderly man in good health. Both conserved end residues are part of each CDR3. Each record gives: CDR3 length, J gene, V gene, D gene, clone size, CDR3 protein, CDR3 DNA. The D gene is left open where the match is weak. Expanded clones get a size class; other rows say once, few or many, or leave the size out.

13 TRBJ2-1 TRBV7-2 - - CASRKTAQETQFF TGTGCCAGCAGGAAGACAGCGCAAGAGACCCAGTTCTTC
15 TRBJ1-5 TRBV7-2 TRBD1 few CASSLGGGGWQPQHF TGTGCCAGCAGCTTAGGTGGAGGGGGCTGGCAGCCCCAGCATTTT
15 TRBJ2-5 TRBV7-3 - few CASSLLQGRQETQYF TGTGCCAGCAGCTTACTACAGGGTCGCCAAGAGACCCAGTACTTC
17 TRBJ2-5 TRBV7-2 TRBD2 - CASSSYEGLAGRETQYF TGTGCCAGCAGCTCGTACGAGGGACTAGCGGGCAGAGAGACCCAGTACTTC
14 TRBJ2-7 TRBV18 TRBD2 many CASSPPAGEYEQYF TGTGCCAGCTCACCGCCAGCGGGAGAGTACGAGCAGTACTTC
15 TRBJ2-7 TRBV20-1 - - CSARGAAGMPYEQYF TGCAGTGCCCGGGGGGCAGCGGGAATGCCCTACGAGCAGTACTTC
17 TRBJ1-4 TRBV4-3 - few CASSQTPGQLSNEKLFF TGCGCCAGCAGCCAAACTCCCGGACAGTTATCTAATGAAAAACTGTTTTTT
14 TRBJ2-5 TRBV20-1 TRBD2 - CSAALAAGVETQYF TGCAGTGCTGCACTAGCGGCGGGGGTAGAGACCCAGTACTTC
15 TRBJ2-6 TRBV19 - - CASSIGRAGANVLTF TGTGCCAGTAGTATCGGCAGGGCTGGGGCCAACGTCCTGACTTTC
15 TRBJ2-1 TRBV2 - - CASSVAHSSYNEQFF TGTGCCAGCAGTGTAGCGCACAGTTCCTACAATGAGCAGTTCTTC
13 TRBJ2-5 TRBV6-5 - - CASSYSVKETQYF TGTGCCAGCAGTTACTCAGTAAAAGAGACCCAGTACTTC
14 TRBJ1-1 TRBV29-1 - - CSVVPTRGPTEAFF TGCAGCGTTGTTCCGACCAGGGGTCCCACTGAAGCTTTCTTT
16 TRBJ1-5 TRBV6-2/TRBV6-3 - - CASSYSTIEVYQPQHF TGTGCCAGCAGTTACTCGACGATAGAGGTTTATCAGCCCCAGCATTTT
14 TRBJ2-7 TRBV10-3 - - CAISVETSSYEQYF TGTGCCATCAGTGTAGAGACTAGTTCCTACGAGCAGTACTTC
12 TRBJ1-1 TRBV29-1 - - CSVLQGNTEAFF TGCAGCGTTTTACAGGGGAACACTGAAGCTTTCTTT
15 TRBJ2-7 TRBV7-2 TRBD2 - CASSPGLAAYKEQYF TGTGCCAGCAGCCCGGGACTAGCAGCATACAAGGAGCAGTACTTC
11 TRBJ2-7 TRBV29-1 - - CSVLTSYEQYF TGCAGCGTTTTGACTAGCTACGAGCAGTACTTC
14 TRBJ2-5 TRBV20-1 TRBD2 - CSAVSGRNQETQYF TGCAGTGCTGTTAGCGGGAGAAACCAAGAGACCCAGTACTTC
15 TRBJ2-5 TRBV9 - few CASSEAGLGRETQYF TGTGCCAGCAGCGAGGCTGGGTTGGGTCGGGAGACCCAGTACTTC
15 TRBJ2-1 TRBV10-3 TRBD2 - CAMRATSGSGAEQFF TGTGCCATGAGAGCGACTAGCGGGAGTGGGGCTGAGCAGTTCTTC
12 TRBJ2-1 TRBV20-1 - - CGALSSYNEQFF TGCGGTGCGTTGAGCTCCTACAATGAGCAGTTCTTC
16 TRBJ2-5 TRBV18 - - CASDSSEANLRETQYF TGTGCCAGCGATTCTAGCGAGGCGAACTTACGAGAGACCCAGTACTTC
16 TRBJ2-7 TRBV7-2 - - CASSLDGARNHYEQYF TGTGCCAGCAGCTTAGACGGGGCCAGAAACCACTACGAGCAGTACTTC
14 TRBJ2-1 TRBV3-1 - - CASTARTGTSEQFF TGTGCCAGTACCGCCCGGACAGGGACTAGTGAGCAGTTCTTC
13 TRBJ2-5 TRBV4-3 - - CVSSQDGVGEQYF TGCGTCAGCAGCCAAGATGGGGTCGGGGAGCAGTACTTC
13 TRBJ2-1 TRBV7-3 - many CASRQDSHNEQFF TGTGCCAGCAGACAGGACAGCCACAATGAGCAGTTCTTC
17 TRBJ1-2 TRBV7-2 - - CASSLAYGGPARDGYTF TGTGCCAGCAGCTTAGCGTACGGGGGGCCGGCTCGAGATGGCTACACCTTC
14 TRBJ2-7 TRBV2 TRBD1 few CASSVDRGRNEQYF TGTGCCAGCAGTGTAGACAGGGGGAGGAACGAGCAGTACTTC
13 TRBJ2-1 TRBV11-3 - - CASSLGLAREQFF TGTGCCAGCAGCTTAGGGCTAGCGAGGGAGCAGTTCTTC
18 TRBJ1-1 TRBV20-1 TRBD1 few CSATRLPGQGRVYTEAFF TGCAGTGCTACCAGACTCCCGGGACAGGGGAGGGTGTACACTGAAGCTTTCTTT
21 TRBJ2-1 TRBV11-2 TRBD2 - CASTIRRPGYTWTSGYNEQFF TGTGCCAGCACTATAAGGCGCCCTGGATATACTTGGACTAGCGGCTACAATGAGCAGTTCTTC
14 TRBJ2-5 TRBV6-2/TRBV6-3 TRBD2 - CASSYGGRVETQYF TGTGCCAGCAGTTACGGCGGGAGGGTAGAGACCCAGTACTTC
12 TRBJ2-1 TRBV20-1 - many CSARDTMNEQFF TGCAGTGCTAGAGATACGATGAATGAGCAGTTCTTC
14 TRBJ2-7 TRBV29-1 TRBD1 - CSVGQGANSYEQYF TGCAGCGTTGGACAGGGGGCGAACTCCTACGAGCAGTACTTC
16 TRBJ2-7 TRBV15 TRBD1 - CATSPQRGTGVGEQYF TGTGCCACCAGCCCCCAACGAGGGACAGGGGTCGGCGAGCAGTACTTC
15 TRBJ2-2 TRBV7-2 - - CASSLLGADTGELFF TGTGCCAGCAGCTTATTGGGGGCGGACACCGGGGAGCTGTTTTTT
15 TRBJ2-1 TRBV20-1 TRBD2 - CSAPGASGDYNEQFF TGCAGTGCCCCTGGGGCTAGCGGGGATTACAATGAGCAGTTCTTC
16 TRBJ2-1 TRBV20-1 TRBD1 few CSASNRGAVGRNEQFF TGCAGTGCGTCAAACAGGGGAGCGGTCGGCCGCAATGAGCAGTTCTTC
18 TRBJ2-3 TRBV6-5 TRBD2 - CASSFSSGGAHMRNTQYF TGTGCCAGCAGTTTTTCTAGCGGGGGGGCCCACATGCGCAATACGCAGTATTTT
15 TRBJ1-4 TRBV6-1 - - CASSEAAGWQGKLFF TGTGCCAGCAGTGAAGCCGCGGGATGGCAGGGAAAACTGTTTTTT
14 TRBJ2-1 TRBV28 - few CASSLRDVKNEQFF TGTGCCAGCAGTCTTCGGGACGTGAAGAATGAGCAGTTCTTC
13 TRBJ2-3 TRBV10-3 - - CAISRMGSDTQYF TGTGCCATCAGTCGGATGGGGTCAGATACGCAGTATTTT
15 TRBJ1-1 TRBV11-1 TRBD1 few CASSSADRGRFSAFF TGTGCCAGCAGCTCCGCCGACAGGGGGCGGTTTTCGGCTTTCTTT
15 TRBJ2-7 TRBV10-3 - many CAIMDRRGDNYEQYF TGTGCCATCATGGACCGGAGGGGGGACAACTACGAGCAGTACTTC
16 TRBJ2-5 TRBV6-7 - few CASRSPVQGIVETQYF TGTGCCAGCAGGTCTCCGGTTCAGGGGATAGTAGAGACCCAGTACTTC
18 TRBJ2-7 TRBV11-1 - few CASSPGAPGADRDYEQYF TGTGCCAGCAGTCCCGGGGCGCCGGGCGCCGACCGGGATTACGAGCAGTACTTC
10 TRBJ2-5 TRBV5-1 - many CASSLTPQYF TGCGCCAGCAGCTTGACTCCGCAGTACTTC
16 TRBJ1-1 TRBV6-2/TRBV6-3 - - CASNPTLRTGLDAAFF TGTGCCAGCAATCCTACTTTACGGACGGGTTTGGATGCAGCTTTCTTT
15 TRBJ2-5 TRBV6-1 TRBD2 - CASSGEPSGGETQYF TGTGCCAGCAGTGGCGAGCCTAGCGGAGGGGAGACCCAGTACTTC
16 TRBJ2-6 TRBV4-2 - few CASSQGYPSGANVLTF TGTGCCAGCAGCCAAGGTTATCCCTCTGGGGCCAACGTCCTGACTTTC
11 TRBJ2-7 TRBV12-3/TRBV12-4 - - CASSLVGVPYF TGTGCCAGCAGTTTAGTGGGAGTACCGTACTTC
15 TRBJ1-6 TRBV7-2 - few CASSRSFGQDSPLHF TGTGCCAGCAGCCGGAGTTTCGGGCAGGATTCACCCCTCCACTTT